The 3 T cell receptor beta chains reported below all come from one sample, sequenced in a study of CD8+CD57+ T cells in acquired aplastic anemia. It was genomic DNA that served as the template for profiling TCR beta VDJ and CDR3. TCRdb re-called the reads with MiXCR, one entry per CDR3 protein. The sample lists around 290,000 distinct CDR3 sequences; roughly 61% were seen once. CD8+CD57+ cell expansion had been shown by flow cytometry in patients chosen for sequencing. Material: sorted CD4+, CD8+, or CD8+CD57+ T cells (not recorded which) from PBMCs. The receptors come from a human donor with aplastic anemia.

The V gene is TRBV20-1, the J gene TRBJ2-2; 9 bases are shared with TRBD1. This CDR3 is built from 14 residues. Germline values: CDR1 DFQATT, CDR2 SNEGSKA (reference sequence). With 3 bases clipped from V and 1 base from J, the junction kept 0 bases outside the gene matches. The DNA for the CDR3 is TGCAGTGCTAGGGGACAGGGGAACACCGGGGAGCTGTTTTTT. Residues: CSARGQGNTGELFF.

The rearrangement joins TRBV6-6 to TRBJ2-7; a possible D gene is TRBD1 (6 bases). This CDR3 is 12 amino acids long. Trimming cost V 5 bases and J 7 bases, with 12 bases left between them. CDR1 and CDR2 (germline): MNHNY, SVGAGI (reference sequence). The CDR3 DNA reads TGTGCCAGCAGTCCCCCAGGGGAGGAGCAGTACTTC. It translates to CASSPPGEEQYF.

The chain recombines TRBV7-2 with TRBJ2-7; no reliable D call. CDR1 SGHTA and CDR2 FQGNSA come from the germline V gene. The CDR3 totals 13 residues. Trimming removed 5 bases from V and 2 bases from J, with 10 bases in between. This CDR3 reads CASSIHQAYEQYF. The CDR3 nucleotides read TGTGCCAGCAGCATACACCAGGCCTACGAGCAGTACTTC. Together with reference TRBV7-2 and TRBJ2-7, the CDR3 gives the full variable domain: GAGVSQSPSNKVTEKGKDVELRCDPISGHTALYWYRQSLGQGLEFLIYFQGNSAPDKSGLPSDRFSAERTGGSVSTLTIQRTQQEDSAVYLCASSIHQAYEQYFGPGTRLTVT.